This T cell receptor (beta chain) was found in a study of memory CD4+ T cells and cytomegalovirus serostatus. Single viable CD3+CD4+CD8-CD45RO+ cells were sorted as the memory CD4+ T cells. Germline V gene data show CDR1 as GTSNPN and CDR2 as SVGIG (reference sequence). V was shortened by 2 bases and J by 0 bases, with 3 bases between the two germline ends. CDR3 length: 12 amino acids. The data were produced by immunoSEQ multiplex PCR, yet TCRdb's version contains in-frame clones alone and is incomplete. The sample consists of 41,000 or so clones, roughly 80% of them appearing once. V gene TRBV30 combines with J gene TRBJ2-3, with D hard to call. The clonotype was recovered from an adult in good health and CMV-seronegative. Sequencing was done on a sample of memory CD4+ T cells from blood. CDR3 residues: CAWSPSTDTQYF. As DNA, the CDR3 is TGTGCCTGGAGTCCTAGCACAGATACGCAGTATTTT.